This TCR beta chain was sequenced in a study of OX40 agonist ivuxolimab in advanced cancers. Study-level information: Participants, approximately 80% male, averaged roughly 60 years of age, ranging from roughly 20 to 85.

Profiled with immunoSEQ multiplex PCR; TCRdb holds only in-frame clones, not every one. The table records more than 20,000 clones, around four fifths of them present only once. The CDR3 spans 14 residues. Trimming removed 6 bases at V and 5 bases at J, with 14 bases between. In germline, CDR1 is MNHEY, CDR2 SMNVEV (reference sequence). Sequencing used CD4+ or CD8+ T cells sorted from blood, obtained in a trial of the OX40 agonist ivuxolimab. This sequence joins TRBV27 and TRBJ1-5; tentatively, D is TRBD1 (6 bases). This receptor was obtained from an adult with an advanced solid tumor such as melanoma, head and neck, liver or kidney cancer. The CDR3 sequence: CASRGQIPDQPQHF. In DNA form, the CDR3 reads TGTGCCAGCAGGGGACAAATTCCCGATCAGCCCCAGCATTTT.